This TCR beta chain was observed in a study of cytomegalovirus exposure and HLA in healthy donors. Study-level findings and limits: With DRB1 most and HLA-C fewest, TCR association rates differed between HLA loci in a later analysis.

The V end was cut by 4 bases, the J end by 4 bases, with 13 bases between. There are 14 residues in the CDR3. CDR1 is SGHDN and CDR2 is FVKESK in the germline V gene. 13 Jbeta primers and 60 Vbeta primers were used for the PCR. The assay was immunoSEQ multiplex PCR, and TCRdb's table has in-frame clones only and misses some. The table shows approximately 140,000 clones, with approximately 78% occurring only once. With respect to this clone: Its antigen remains unidentified.

The genes are TRBV14 and TRBJ1-1; tentative D call: TRBD1 (6 bases). Sequencing was performed on PBMCs. The TCR comes from a woman aged 40-49 years in good health and CMV-seropositive. CDR3: CASSLLVRGTEAFF. DNA of the CDR3: TGTGCCAGCAGCCTTCTAGTCAGGGGCACTGAAGCTTTCTTT.